Each of the 16 T cell receptor beta chains below was sequenced from the same sample in a study of blood T cell repertoires in COVID-19. Method: immunoSEQ multiplex PCR; TCRdb's copy keeps in-frame clones and lacks some. The top ten clones hold 6% of a sample with roughly 120,000 clones, 70% to 75% of them seen once. The sequenced material came from peripheral blood. Source of these receptors: an elderly man with COVID-19, enrolled during active disease.

The chain uses TRBV3-1 (or the pseudogene TRBV3-2) and TRBJ1-4, with TRBD1 matching over 9 bases. This CDR3 spans 15 amino acids. Germline trimming cut 2 bases from V and 7 bases from J; bases unmatched to any gene: 5. CDR1 is LGHDT and CDR2 is YNNKEL in the germline V gene (reference sequence). In nucleotides, the CDR3 is TGTGCCAGCAGCCAACCGACAGGGGGAGGTGAAAAACTGTTTTTT. The encoded protein is CASSQPTGGGEKLFF.

This chain uses TRBV3-1 (or the pseudogene TRBV3-2) with TRBJ1-2, with TRBD1 matching over 7 bases. This CDR3 spans 15 amino acids. The J segment lost 6 bases and the V segment lost 4 bases, leaving 11 bases of the junction unmatched. CDR1 and CDR2 (germline): LGHDT, YNNKEL (reference sequence). The CDR3 sequence: CASSPQTGREHGYTF. CDR3 sequence (DNA): TGTGCCAGCAGCCCTCAGACAGGGCGGGAACATGGCTACACCTTC.

Concerning this clone itself: The identical CDR3 is also encoded by other nucleotide sequences in the sample. This chain connects TRBV2 to TRBJ1-5, with TRBD1 identical over 7 bases. Germline V lookup: CDR1 SNHLY, CDR2 FYNNEI. V shed 8 bases, J shed 1 base, and the junction held 2 bases outside the gene matches. The CDR3 has 13 residues. This CDR3 is CASGTESNQPQHF. As DNA, the CDR3 is TGTGCCAGCGGGACAGAGAGCAATCAGCCCCAGCATTTT.

This clone showed up just a few times. V usage is TRBV27 and J usage is TRBJ1-5, with TRBD1 matching over 9 bases. This CDR3 has 14 residues. J gave up 10 bases and V 5 bases, and 9 bases lay outside the gene matches. Germline V gives CDR1 MNHEY, CDR2 SMNVEV (reference sequence). The CDR3 region has the DNA TGTGCCAGCAGTACCGGACAGGGGTTAAGACCCCAGCATTTT. Protein product: CASSTGQGLRPQHF.

This clone was seen a few times. V is TRBV7-3 and J is TRBJ1-5; D gene ambiguous. V was cut by 1 base and J by 9 bases, with 13 bases left in between. This CDR3 is built from 14 residues. The germline V gene has CDR1 SGHTA and CDR2 FQGTGA. The DNA for the CDR3 is TGTGCCAGCAGCTTAATGGGAGGTTTCGGGCCCCAGCATTTT. It translates to CASSLMGGFGPQHF.

V usage is TRBV18 and J usage is TRBJ1-1; D may be TRBD1 (5 bases). The CDR3 is 13 amino acids. The V and J ends lost 4 bases and 8 bases respectively, with 14 bases between them. Germline loops: CDR1 KGHSH, CDR2 LQKENI. Here the CDR3 reads CASSQTGKGEAFF. The CDR3 bases are TGTGCCAGCTCACAAACAGGTAAAGGGGAAGCTTTCTTT.

This chain connects TRBV12-3 or TRBV12-4 to TRBJ2-7, with a weak D call TRBD1 (6 bases). Trimming left V 3 bases short and J 2 bases short, with 8 bases between. The CDR3 covers 13 residues. The chain's CDR3 is CASSLTGAYEQYF. The CDR3 DNA follows: TGTGCCAGCAGTTTGACAGGAGCCTACGAGCAGTACTTC.

This clone was seen only once. This chain connects TRBV18 to TRBJ2-5; 10 nucleotides agree with TRBD1. This CDR3 has 16 amino acids. Germline V lookup: CDR1 KGHSH, CDR2 LQKENI. With 6 bases clipped from V and 5 bases from J, the junction kept 12 bases outside the gene matches. The CDR3 here is CASSLATGGAGETQYF. In nucleotides, the CDR3 is TGTGCCAGCTCGCTAGCGACAGGGGGCGCTGGGGAGACCCAGTACTTC.

As for this clone: The same CDR3 also results from other DNA sequences found in this sample. The chain employs TRBV9 and TRBJ2-3; 8 bases fit TRBD2. This CDR3 has 14 residues. The germline V gene has CDR1 SGDLS and CDR2 YYNGEE. V lost 4 bases and J lost 0; bases outside the gene matches: 1. CDR3 nucleotides: TGTGCCAGCAGCCCTAGCGGGAGCACAGATACGCAGTATTTT. This sequence encodes CASSPSGSTDTQYF.

This clone was observed once. This chain joins TRBV5-1 and TRBJ2-3; 7 bases are shared with TRBD2. The CDR3 runs 15 residues. V was clipped by 3 bases and J by 0 bases; unmatched bases: 4. The germline V gene has CDR1 SGHRS and CDR2 YFSETQ. The CDR3 nucleotides read TGCGCCAGCAGCTCTCTAGCGGAAAGCACAGATACGCAGTATTTT. Protein product: CASSSLAESTDTQYF.

This clone has a count of ten or more. This rearrangement joins TRBV3-1 (or the pseudogene TRBV3-2) to TRBJ1-3, with 8 bases aligning to TRBD1. V shed 0 bases, J shed 0 bases, and the junction held 1 base outside the gene matches. CDR3 size: 16 residues. The germline gives CDR1 LGHDT, CDR2 YNNKEL (reference sequence). Here the CDR3 reads CASSQDTGGSGNTIYF. The CDR3 DNA reads TGTGCCAGCAGCCAAGATACAGGGGGCTCTGGAAACACCATATATTTT.

The chain has TRBV11-3 and TRBJ2-5; D unclear. CDR3 length equals 12 residues. Trimming took 1 base from V and 3 from J, leaving 3 bases between them. CDR1 is SGHNT and CDR2 is YENEEA in the germline V gene. The CDR3 region has the DNA TGTGCCAGCAGCTTAGTCAAAGAGACCCAGTACTTC. Encoded protein: CASSLVKETQYF.

In its sample, this clone was seen a few times. The chain uses TRBV28 and TRBJ1-4; D gene unclear. Trimming shortened V by 1 base and J by 6 bases, and 3 bases separated the two germline ends. Germline assignment: CDR1 MDHEN and CDR2 SYDVKM. This CDR3 comprises 12 residues. CDR3 DNA: TGTGCCAGCAGTTTATCCGATGAAAAACTGTTTTTT. Translation gives CASSLSDEKLFF.

This clone has a count of ten or more. The chain recombines TRBV30 with TRBJ1-1, with 7 bases aligning to TRBD1. The germline CDR1 and CDR2 sequences are GTSNPN and SVGIG (reference sequence). CDR3 length: 12 amino acids. The junction had 5 bases not matched to a gene; V was cut back by 2 bases and J by 8 bases. Here the CDR3 DNA reads TGTGCCTGGAGTTACTCGACAGGGGAAGCTTTCTTT. It translates to CAWSYSTGEAFF.

The gene calls are TRBV5-1 and TRBJ1-4, with 7 bases fitting TRBD1. Germline-derived CDR1 and CDR2 are SGHRS and YFSETQ. V trimming: 0 bases; J trimming: 7 bases; junction bases outside the gene matches: 3. There are 14 residues in the CDR3. CDR3 loop: CASSLEGGREKLFF. The CDR3 DNA sequence: TGCGCCAGCAGCTTGGAAGGGGGCCGTGAAAAACTGTTTTTT.

CDR3 DNA: TGTGCCAGCTCACCGAGACAGGGGATATCCTACGAGCAGTACTTC. Amino acid sequence: CASSPRQGISYEQYF. V gene TRBV18 combines with J gene TRBJ2-7, with 8 nucleotides matching TRBD1. Per germline, CDR1 KGHSH and CDR2 LQKENI. The CDR3 has 15 residues. V was pared by 3 bases and J by 1 base, with 5 bases of the junction left unmatched.